Included here is one T cell receptor beta chain sequence, with context. The target antigen is unknown. The data were taken from a study of response to subunit inactivated influenza vaccine. TCRdb independently ran MiXCR on the RT-PCR reads; one entry per CDR3 protein. The table shows approximately 250,000 distinct CDR3 sequences, with more than 9% occurring only once. The CDR3 totals 18 residues. Germline CDR1 MGHRA, CDR2 YSYEKL. V gave up 0 bases and J gave up 0 bases, with 12 bases separating them. Study-wide findings and caveats: New T cells are recruited in small numbers by each seasonal influenza vaccination, according to the authors' suggestion.

The sequencing here drew on non-naive T cells sorted from PBMCs, taken around two weeks before vaccination. This clonotype was sampled from a man aged 50 to 59 who received an inactivated influenza vaccine. V gene TRBV4-1 combines with J gene TRBJ2-6; D unresolved. The CDR3, as DNA: TGCGCCAGCAGCCAAGATGATGGGTTCCTCTCTGGGGCCAACGTCCTGACTTTC. Amino acids: CASSQDDGFLSGANVLTF.